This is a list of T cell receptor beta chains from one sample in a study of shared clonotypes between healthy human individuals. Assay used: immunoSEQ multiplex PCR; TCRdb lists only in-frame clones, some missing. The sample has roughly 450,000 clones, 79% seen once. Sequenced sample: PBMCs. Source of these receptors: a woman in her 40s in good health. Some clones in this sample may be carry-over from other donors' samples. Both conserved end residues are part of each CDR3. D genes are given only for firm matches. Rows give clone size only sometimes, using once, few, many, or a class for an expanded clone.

CDR3: CASSETGQGNQPQHF
DNA: TGTGCCAGCAGTGAGACGGGACAGGGCAATCAGCCCCAGCATTTT
D: TRBD1
V: TRBV6-1
J: TRBJ1-5
size: -

CDR3: CASSAGLAGRDEQFF
DNA: TGTGCCAGCAGCGCGGGACTAGCGGGTCGGGATGAGCAGTTCTTC
D: TRBD2
V: TRBV7-3
J: TRBJ2-1
size: -

CDR3: CASSLMGEPRREKLFF
DNA: TGCGCCAGCAGCTTGATGGGGGAGCCCCGTCGGGAAAAACTGTTTTTT
D: -
V: TRBV5-1
J: TRBJ1-4
size: once

CDR3: CASSDEGQGSYNEQFF
DNA: TGTGCCAGCAGTGACGAGGGACAGGGGTCCTACAATGAGCAGTTCTTC
D: TRBD1
V: TRBV6-4
J: TRBJ2-1
size: few

CDR3: CASSPRLAGILVVGEQYF
DNA: TGTGCCAGCAGCCCCCGACTAGCGGGAATCTTGGTGGTGGGTGAGCAGTACTTC
D: TRBD2
V: TRBV7-2
J: TRBJ2-7
size: -

CDR3: CASRHRGLNTDTQYF
DNA: TGTGCCAGCAGACACAGGGGGTTGAACACAGATACGCAGTATTTT
D: TRBD1
V: TRBV6-6
J: TRBJ2-3
size: -

CDR3: CASSVWRQTNEQFF
DNA: TGTGCCAGCAGCGTATGGAGGCAGACCAATGAGCAGTTCTTC
D: -
V: TRBV9
J: TRBJ2-1
size: -

CDR3: CASRDRRNGAEAFF
DNA: TGTGCCAGCAGGGACAGGCGAAACGGGGCTGAAGCTTTCTTT
D: TRBD1
V: TRBV6-6
J: TRBJ1-1
size: -

CDR3: CASSQDLSRYQEQYF
DNA: TGCGCCAGCAGCCAAGATCTAAGTAGGTACCAAGAGCAGTACTTC
D: -
V: TRBV4-3
J: TRBJ2-7
size: -

CDR3: CASSSGQTANTGELFF
DNA: TGTGCCAGCAGTAGCGGACAGACCGCGAACACCGGGGAGCTGTTTTTT
D: -
V: TRBV28
J: TRBJ2-2
size: many

CDR3: CAIRQGEETQYF
DNA: TGTGCCATCCGACAGGGCGAGGAGACCCAGTACTTC
D: TRBD1
V: TRBV28
J: TRBJ2-5
size: -

CDR3: CASSFSTASSNEQFF
DNA: TGTGCCAGCAGCTTTAGTACGGCTAGCAGCAATGAGCAGTTCTTC
D: -
V: TRBV7-9
J: TRBJ2-1
size: -

CDR3: CASSAGTGYYNEQFF
DNA: TGCGCCAGCTCCGCCGGGACAGGGTACTACAATGAGCAGTTCTTC
D: TRBD1
V: TRBV5-1
J: TRBJ2-1
size: -

CDR3: CSVDLRRGELFF
DNA: TGCAGCGTTGATCTACGACGGGGGGAGCTGTTTTTT
D: -
V: TRBV29-1
J: TRBJ2-2
size: -

CDR3: CASRGTGGNTEAFF
DNA: TGTGCCAGCAGGGGGACAGGGGGGAACACTGAAGCTTTCTTT
D: TRBD1
V: TRBV2
J: TRBJ1-1
size: -

CDR3: CASSPWDSTDTQYF
DNA: TGTGCCAGCTCACCTTGGGACAGCACAGATACGCAGTATTTT
D: -
V: TRBV18
J: TRBJ2-3
size: once

CDR3: CAISESGALGGKLFF
DNA: TGTGCCATCAGTGAGTCGGGGGCCCTGGGTGGAAAACTGTTTTTT
D: -
V: TRBV10-3
J: TRBJ1-4
size: -

CDR3: CASSPGVAVSYEQYF
DNA: TGTGCCAGCAGCCCCGGGGTAGCGGTCTCTTACGAGCAGTACTTC
D: -
V: TRBV5-4
J: TRBJ2-7
size: -

CDR3: CASSPGGIENYGYTF
DNA: TGTGCCAGCTCACCAGGGGGAATCGAGAACTATGGCTACACCTTC
D: -
V: TRBV18
J: TRBJ1-2
size: -

CDR3: CSATSGIYEQYF
DNA: TGCAGCGCCACGAGCGGGATCTACGAGCAGTACTTC
D: TRBD2
V: TRBV29-1
J: TRBJ2-7
size: -

CDR3: CASSFGQGGNEQFF
DNA: TGCGCCAGCAGCTTCGGGCAGGGGGGCAATGAGCAGTTCTTC
D: -
V: TRBV5-1
J: TRBJ2-1
size: once

CDR3: CASSKRGTGYEQYF
DNA: TGTGCCAGCAGCAAACGTGGGACTGGCTACGAGCAGTACTTC
D: -
V: TRBV21-1
J: TRBJ2-7
size: -

CDR3: CASSVGLAGGYEQYF
DNA: TGTGCCAGCAGCGTAGGGCTAGCGGGAGGCTACGAGCAGTACTTC
D: TRBD2
V: TRBV9
J: TRBJ2-7
size: -

CDR3: CASSLAGRGEQFF
DNA: TGTGCCAGCAGCTTGGCTGGGCGTGGTGAGCAGTTCTTC
D: -
V: TRBV5-4
J: TRBJ2-1
size: -

CDR3: CASSRLATDTQYF
DNA: TGTGCCAGCAGCAGACTAGCCACAGATACGCAGTATTTT
D: TRBD2
V: TRBV6-1
J: TRBJ2-3
size: -

CDR3: CASSMPRGNSGANVLTF
DNA: TGTGCCAGTAGTATGCCCCGGGGGAACTCTGGGGCCAACGTCCTGACTTTC
D: -
V: TRBV19
J: TRBJ2-6
size: -

CDR3: CSVEPQFTDTQYF
DNA: TGCAGCGTTGAACCCCAGTTCACAGATACGCAGTATTTT
D: -
V: TRBV29-1
J: TRBJ2-3
size: -

CDR3: CASSSRQIYEQYF
DNA: TGTGCCAGCAGTTCCCGACAGATCTACGAGCAGTACTTC
D: -
V: TRBV28
J: TRBJ2-7
size: -

CDR3: CASSPLTSGRGSDTQYF
DNA: TGCGCCAGCAGCCCCCTGACTAGCGGGAGGGGTTCAGATACGCAGTATTTT
D: TRBD2
V: TRBV5-1
J: TRBJ2-3
size: -

CDR3: CATSRVGLATDTQYF
DNA: TGTGCCACCAGCAGGGTGGGACTAGCGACAGATACGCAGTATTTT
D: TRBD2
V: TRBV15
J: TRBJ2-3
size: -

CDR3: CASSPTGDRMNTEAFF
DNA: TGTGCCAGCTCACCGACCGGGGACAGGATGAACACTGAAGCTTTCTTT
D: TRBD1
V: TRBV18
J: TRBJ1-1
size: -

CDR3: CASSLVYSYNEQFF
DNA: TGTGCCAGCAGCTTAGTCTACAGCTACAATGAGCAGTTCTTC
D: -
V: TRBV11-2
J: TRBJ2-1
size: -

CDR3: CAWGGSTIHEQYF
DNA: TGTGCCTGGGGCGGGAGTACTATCCACGAGCAGTACTTC
D: TRBD2
V: TRBV30
J: TRBJ2-7
size: -

CDR3: CASSQVLGGSYEQYF
DNA: TGTGCCAGCAGCCAAGTGCTGGGCGGGAGTTACGAGCAGTACTTC
D: TRBD2
V: TRBV7-2
J: TRBJ2-7
size: -

CDR3: CASSDSGRATDTQYF
DNA: TGTGCCAGCAGTGACAGCGGGAGGGCCACAGATACGCAGTATTTT
D: TRBD2
V: TRBV6-4
J: TRBJ2-3
size: many

CDR3: CASSYSFPVTYEQYF
DNA: TGTGCCAGCAGTTACTCCTTCCCGGTGACCTACGAGCAGTACTTC
D: -
V: TRBV6-5
J: TRBJ2-7
size: -

CDR3: CASYLAANTGELFF
DNA: TGCGCCAGCTATCTAGCGGCGAACACCGGGGAGCTGTTTTTT
D: TRBD2
V: TRBV5-1
J: TRBJ2-2
size: -

CDR3: CASSIGATQYF
DNA: TGTGCCAGTAGTATAGGGGCGACGCAGTATTTT
D: -
V: TRBV19
J: TRBJ2-3
size: -

CDR3: CATSRDLSWNEQFF
DNA: TGTGCCACCAGCAGAGATCTGAGTTGGAATGAGCAGTTCTTC
D: -
V: TRBV15
J: TRBJ2-1
size: -

CDR3: CASSSPGTSGRSSYEQYF
DNA: TGTGCCAGCAGCAGTCCCGGGACTAGCGGTAGAAGCTCCTACGAGCAGTACTTC
D: TRBD2
V: TRBV28
J: TRBJ2-7
size: -

CDR3: CASSLAPRGSYEQYF
DNA: TGTGCCAGCAGCTTAGCTCCCCGGGGTTCCTACGAGCAGTACTTC
D: -
V: TRBV7-2
J: TRBJ2-7
size: -

CDR3: CAISDWLTNTGELFF
DNA: TGTGCCATCAGTGACTGGCTAACGAACACCGGGGAGCTGTTTTTT
D: -
V: TRBV10-3
J: TRBJ2-2
size: -

CDR3: CASSLGMSTNEKLFF
DNA: TGTGCCAGCAGCTTAGGGATGAGCACTAATGAAAAACTGTTTTTT
D: -
V: TRBV5-8
J: TRBJ1-4
size: -

CDR3: CASSEPGGWKIKNIQYF
DNA: TGTGCCAGCAGTGAGCCGGGTGGGTGGAAGATCAAAAACATTCAGTACTTC
D: -
V: TRBV6-4
J: TRBJ2-4
size: -

CDR3: CASSPDLGYPGELFF
DNA: TGCGCCAGCAGCCCCGACCTGGGGTATCCCGGGGAGCTGTTTTTT
D: -
V: TRBV5-1
J: TRBJ2-2
size: once

CDR3: CTSSQDTIETSECEQYF
DNA: TGCACCAGCAGCCAAGATACTATCGAGACTAGCGAGTGCGAGCAGTACTTC
D: -
V: TRBV1
J: TRBJ2-7
size: -

CDR3: CASSLTTPGLATSNTGELFF
DNA: TGTGCCAGCAGTTTAACGACGCCGGGACTAGCGACCTCGAACACCGGGGAGCTGTTTTTT
D: TRBD2
V: TRBV27
J: TRBJ2-2
size: -

CDR3: CASSRDREGSGYTF
DNA: TGTGCCAGCAGTCGGGACAGGGAAGGCAGTGGCTACACCTTC
D: TRBD1
V: TRBV2
J: TRBJ1-2
size: -

CDR3: CASSRGTLAYEQYF
DNA: TGTGCCAGCAGCCGAGGGACCCTCGCCTACGAGCAGTACTTC
D: -
V: TRBV6-5
J: TRBJ2-7
size: once

CDR3: CASSLDRTGIYGYTF
DNA: TGCGCCAGCAGCTTGGATAGGACAGGGATATATGGCTACACCTTC
D: TRBD1
V: TRBV5-1
J: TRBJ1-2
size: few

CDR3: CAWSVSIYGYTF
DNA: TGTGCCTGGAGTGTGAGTATCTATGGCTACACCTTC
D: -
V: TRBV30
J: TRBJ1-2
size: -

CDR3: CASSLAGGSNTGELFF
DNA: TGTGCCAGCAGCTTAGCGGGGGGCTCGAACACCGGGGAGCTGTTTTTT
D: -
V: TRBV7-2
J: TRBJ2-2
size: -

CDR3: CASSVGQVRGGNTIYF
DNA: TGTGCCAGCAGCGTGGGACAGGTTCGGGGTGGAAACACCATATATTTT
D: TRBD1
V: TRBV9
J: TRBJ1-3
size: -